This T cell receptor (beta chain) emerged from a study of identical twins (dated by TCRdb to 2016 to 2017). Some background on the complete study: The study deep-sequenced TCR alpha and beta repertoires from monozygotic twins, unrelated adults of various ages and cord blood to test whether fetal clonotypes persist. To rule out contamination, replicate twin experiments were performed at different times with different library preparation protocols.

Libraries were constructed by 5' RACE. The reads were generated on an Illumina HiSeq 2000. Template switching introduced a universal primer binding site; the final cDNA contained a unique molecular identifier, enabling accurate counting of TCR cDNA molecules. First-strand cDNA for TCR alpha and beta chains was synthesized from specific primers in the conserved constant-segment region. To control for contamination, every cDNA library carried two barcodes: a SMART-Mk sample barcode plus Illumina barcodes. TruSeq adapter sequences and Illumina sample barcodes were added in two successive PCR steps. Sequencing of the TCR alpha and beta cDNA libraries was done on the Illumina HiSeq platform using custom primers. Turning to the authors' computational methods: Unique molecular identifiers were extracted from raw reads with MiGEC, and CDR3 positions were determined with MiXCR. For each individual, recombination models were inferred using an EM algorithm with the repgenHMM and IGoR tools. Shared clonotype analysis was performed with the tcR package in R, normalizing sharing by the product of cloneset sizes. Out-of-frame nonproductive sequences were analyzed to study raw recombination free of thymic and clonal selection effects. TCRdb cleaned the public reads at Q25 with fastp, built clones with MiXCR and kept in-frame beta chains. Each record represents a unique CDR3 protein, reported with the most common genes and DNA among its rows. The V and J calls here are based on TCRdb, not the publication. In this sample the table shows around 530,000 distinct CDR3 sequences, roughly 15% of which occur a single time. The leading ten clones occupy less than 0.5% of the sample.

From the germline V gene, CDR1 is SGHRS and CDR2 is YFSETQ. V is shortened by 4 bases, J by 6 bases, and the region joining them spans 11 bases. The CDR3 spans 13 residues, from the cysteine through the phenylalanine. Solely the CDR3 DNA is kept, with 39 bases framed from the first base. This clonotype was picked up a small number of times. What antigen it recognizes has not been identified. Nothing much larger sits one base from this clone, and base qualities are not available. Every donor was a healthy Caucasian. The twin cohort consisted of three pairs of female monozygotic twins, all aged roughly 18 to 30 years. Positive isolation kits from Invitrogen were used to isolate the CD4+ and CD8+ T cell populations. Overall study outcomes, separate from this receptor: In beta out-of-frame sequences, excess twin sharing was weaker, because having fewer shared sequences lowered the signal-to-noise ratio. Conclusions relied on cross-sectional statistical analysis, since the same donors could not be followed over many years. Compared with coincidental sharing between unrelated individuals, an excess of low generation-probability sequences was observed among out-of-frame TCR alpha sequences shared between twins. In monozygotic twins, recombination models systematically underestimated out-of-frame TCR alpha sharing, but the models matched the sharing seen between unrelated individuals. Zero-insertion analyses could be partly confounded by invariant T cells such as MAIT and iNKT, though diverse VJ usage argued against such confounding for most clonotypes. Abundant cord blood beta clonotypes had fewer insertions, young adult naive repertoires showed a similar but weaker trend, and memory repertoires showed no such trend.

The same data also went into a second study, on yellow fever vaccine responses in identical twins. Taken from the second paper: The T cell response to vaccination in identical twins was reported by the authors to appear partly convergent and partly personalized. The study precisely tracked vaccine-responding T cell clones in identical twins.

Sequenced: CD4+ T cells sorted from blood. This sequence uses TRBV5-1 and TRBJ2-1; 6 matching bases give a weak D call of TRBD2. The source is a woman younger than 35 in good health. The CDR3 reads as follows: CASSRRDSNEQFF. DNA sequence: TGCGCCAGCAGCCGAAGGGACTCCAATGAGCAGTTCTTC.